This TCR beta chain was found in a study of T-cell reconstitution after alpha-beta-depleted transplantation in children. Study-wide findings and caveats: Several hundred graft clones that had expanded were reportedly the source of alpha-beta T cells about two months after transplant. Surviving recipient cells, namely T cells and thymic progenitors, were the source of high day-60 TCRbeta diversity in some patients.

This sample's TCRbeta library carried unique molecular identifier barcodes. One entry per CDR3 protein, called by TCRdb with MiXCR from the PCR reads. This sample carries about 98,000 distinct CDR3 sequences, about 25% of them seen once, and the ten largest clones take around 21%. Germline CDR1 reads ENHRY; CDR2 reads SYGVKD. This CDR3 comprises 13 residues. Remarks on this clonotype: Its target is not known. Relative to the germline gene, one junction end is altered; a read error may explain this.

This receptor was obtained from a boy aged 2 to 10 with acute lymphoblastic leukemia, due to receive a stem cell transplant. The genes are TRBV10-3 and TRBJ2-7; TRBD2 aligns across 10 bases. Sequences were derived from PBMCs, sampled before TCRalphabeta/CD19-depleted stem cell transplant. CDR3 protein: CALRTSGSYEQYF. CDR3 DNA: TGTGCCCTCAGGACTAGCGGCTCCTACGAGCAGTACTTC.